This T cell receptor beta chain was retrieved from a study of CD8 T cells in ankylosing spondylitis. This CDR3 region has 16 residues. Germline values: CDR1 LGHNA, CDR2 YNFKEQ. V was trimmed by 2 bases and J by 2 bases, leaving 13 bases between them. Many counts were recorded for this clonotype. Libraries for TCR beta were made by quantitative 5'-RACE with molecular barcodes. TCRdb re-called the 5' RACE reads with MiXCR, one entry per CDR3 protein. The sample yields about 33,000 distinct CDR3 sequences, roughly 13% seen once. The chain combines TRBV4-2 with TRBJ2-1; D gene unclear. Sequenced input: synovial fluid, either unsorted or a sorted T cell fraction (not recorded which). This TCR was sampled from a male donor with ankylosing spondylitis. CDR3 amino acids: CASSQHGTGTYNEQFF. The DNA of the CDR3 is TGTGCCAGCAGCCAACACGGAACGGGTACCTACAATGAGCAGTTCTTC.